The clone carrying this T cell receptor (beta chain) was seen a single time. Antigen specificity is unknown. The record originates from a study of type 1 regulatory T cells. CDR3 length equals 16 residues. V lost 2 bases to trimming and J lost 6 bases; unmatched junction nucleotides: 14. The germline CDR1 and CDR2 sequences are DFQATT and SNEGSKA (reference sequence). From the reads, TCRdb called clonotypes with MiXCR, one entry per CDR3 protein. The sample holds around 65,000 distinct CDR3 sequences, roughly 50% seen once. Overall study findings and caveats: Type 1 regulatory T cells had a more restricted TCR repertoire than non-type 1 regulatory T cells.

The receptor was derived from a human donor in good health. Input material: cultured non-Tr1 T cells, either the whole culture or a sorted T cell fraction (not recorded which). The J gene is TRBJ2-3, the V gene TRBV20-1, with 7 bases matching TRBD2. The CDR3 region is CSARSTRGLPIDTQYF. The DNA of the CDR3 is TGCAGTGCTAGATCGACAAGGGGACTACCGATTGATACGCAGTATTTT.